Listed below are T cell receptor beta chains from one sample, sequenced in a study of Graves' ophthalmopathy and Graves' hyperthyroidism. TCRdb re-derived calls from the multiplex PCR reads in MiXCR, one entry per CDR3 protein. The data show fewer than 250,000 distinct CDR3 sequences, with 25% to 30% seen just once and approximately 9.6% held by the top ten. Sequencing was carried out using peripheral blood. Source of these receptors: a man in his forties or fifties with Graves' ophthalmopathy. Both conserved end residues are part of each CDR3. The order of the fields is J gene, D gene, V gene, clone size, CDR3 protein, CDR3 DNA. A D gene is named only where the DNA matches it firmly. Clone size, where shown, is once, few, many, or a class for clones that have expanded.

TRBJ2-7	TRBD2	TRBV28	once	CASSLTSGRREQYF	TGTGCCAGCAGTTTGACTAGCGGGAGACGCGAGCAGTACTTC
TRBJ1-5	NA	TRBV28	NA	CASRRDSLSNQPQHF	TGTGCCAGCAGACGAGACAGTCTTAGCAATCAGCCCCAGCATTTT
TRBJ1-5	TRBD1	TRBV6-2/TRBV6-3	many	CATKEGAVGNQPQHF	TGTGCCACCAAAGAGGGGGCAGTTGGCAATCAGCCCCAGCATTTT
TRBJ2-7	TRBD2	TRBV20-1	many	CSASLLAVGGYEQYF	TGCAGTGCTAGCTTACTAGCGGTTGGAGGCTACGAGCAGTACTTC
TRBJ2-7	NA	TRBV6-2/TRBV6-3	NA	CASSQTKRDDEQYF	TGTGCCAGCAGTCAGACTAAGAGGGACGACGAGCAGTACTTC
TRBJ2-7	TRBD1	TRBV6-5	many	CASSYPPETGLYEQYF	TGTGCCAGCAGTTACCCTCCCGAGACAGGGCTCTACGAGCAGTACTTC
TRBJ2-7	NA	TRBV19	many	CASSIYAGTYEQYF	TGTGCCAGTAGTATATATGCAGGGACCTACGAGCAGTACTTC
TRBJ1-1	NA	TRBV28	NA	CASRQLGSFEAFF	TGTGCCAGCAGACAACTCGGGAGTTTTGAAGCTTTCTTT
TRBJ2-7	NA	TRBV6-5	many	CASRPGVSYEQYF	TGTGCCAGCAGGCCCGGGGTCTCCTACGAGCAGTACTTC
TRBJ1-5	NA	TRBV10-3	NA	CASILSWGNQPQHF	TGTGCCAGCATCCTCTCTTGGGGGAATCAGCCCCAGCATTTT
TRBJ2-7	NA	TRBV11-1	many	CASSLGGPTYEQYF	TGTGCCAGCAGCCTAGGGGGTCCCACCTACGAGCAGTACTTC
TRBJ2-7	TRBD2	TRBV20-1	many	CSATLLGRTGYEQYF	TGCAGTGCTACCTTACTCGGGAGGACCGGCTACGAGCAGTACTTC
TRBJ2-2	NA	TRBV6-2/TRBV6-3	NA	CASKNRVPGGELFF	TGTGCCAGCAAAAACAGGGTACCTGGCGGGGAGCTGTTTTTT
TRBJ2-2	TRBD1	TRBV12-5	many	CASGPGTGATGELFF	TGTGCTAGTGGCCCCGGGACAGGGGCCACCGGGGAGCTGTTTTTT
TRBJ2-7	NA	TRBV4-3	many	CASSPDGTGSIYEQYF	TGCGCCAGCAGCCCCGATGGGACGGGCTCCATCTACGAGCAGTACTTC
TRBJ1-5	TRBD1	TRBV2	many	CASGDRDSNQPQHF	TGTGCCAGCGGGGACAGGGATAGCAATCAGCCCCAGCATTTT
TRBJ2-6	NA	TRBV4-3	many	CASSQDAGANVLTF	TGCGCCAGCAGCCAAGATGCAGGGGCCAACGTCCTGACTTTC
TRBJ1-1	TRBD1	TRBV6-1	NA	CASIQGDSGSTEAFF	TGTGCCAGCATCCAAGGGGACAGCGGTAGCACTGAAGCTTTCTTT
TRBJ2-5	NA	TRBV7-6	NA	CASSQTPAQETQYF	TGTGCCAGCAGCCAAACCCCAGCCCAAGAGACCCAGTACTTC
TRBJ2-3	NA	TRBV27	many	CASSLSSGPTDTQYF	TGTGCCAGCAGTTTATCGTCGGGGCCCACAGATACGCAGTATTTT
TRBJ1-1	TRBD1	TRBV12-3/TRBV12-4	many	CASLRDRDTEAFF	TGTGCCAGCCTTCGGGACAGGGACACTGAAGCTTTCTTT
TRBJ1-1	NA	TRBV6-5	NA	CASIWATPGPPEAFF	TGTGCCAGCATTTGGGCCACGCCAGGGCCCCCTGAAGCTTTCTTT
TRBJ2-7	TRBD1	TRBV6-5	many	CASDAQGTGAYEQYF	TGTGCCAGCGACGCTCAAGGGACAGGGGCCTACGAGCAGTACTTC
TRBJ1-2	NA	TRBV20-1	many	CSAAPAISDAFYGYTF	TGCAGTGCTGCCCCTGCAATCTCGGACGCCTTCTATGGCTACACCTTC
TRBJ2-7	TRBD2	TRBV6-4	NA	CASSDPGLAGIYEQYF	TGTGCCAGCAGTGACCCGGGACTAGCGGGGATCTACGAGCAGTACTTC
TRBJ2-2	TRBD2	TRBV24-1	many	CATSDLTREGTGELFF	TGTGCCACCAGTGATTTGACCAGGGAGGGCACCGGGGAGCTGTTTTTT
TRBJ1-1	NA	TRBV7-9	many	CASSPRYDEAFF	TGTGCCAGCAGCCCGCGATATGATGAAGCTTTCTTT
TRBJ1-2	TRBD1	TRBV2	NA	CASIPWDRGDGYTF	TGTGCCAGCATCCCATGGGACAGGGGCGATGGCTACACCTTC
TRBJ1-2	TRBD1	TRBV6-1	many	CASSRTGQGKYGYTF	TGTGCCAGCAGTAGAACCGGACAGGGAAAGTATGGCTACACCTTC
TRBJ2-5	NA	TRBV7-2	NA	CACSRQYKQETQYF	TGTGCCTGCAGCCGACAGTATAAACAAGAGACCCAGTACTTC
TRBJ1-1	TRBD1	TRBV30	many	CAWTGQGGAEAFF	TGTGCCTGGACGGGACAGGGAGGGGCTGAAGCTTTCTTT
TRBJ1-6	NA	TRBV3-1	many	CASSPSRGVGSPLHF	TGTGCCAGCAGCCCTTCTCGGGGGGTGGGATCACCCCTCCACTTT
TRBJ2-7	TRBD1	TRBV6-2/TRBV6-3	NA	CASSQSRGLAEQYF	TGTGCCAGCAGTCAGTCCAGGGGGCTGGCCGAGCAGTACTTC
TRBJ2-2	NA	TRBV28	once	CASSLSSRELFF	TGTGCCAGCAGCCTCTCCTCCCGGGAGCTGTTTTTT
TRBJ2-2	NA	TRBV18	many	CASSPRWENTGELFF	TGTGCCAGCTCACCACGCTGGGAAAACACCGGGGAGCTGTTTTTT
TRBJ2-7	NA	TRBV6-2/TRBV6-3	NA	CASSSRLEDEQYF	TGTGCCAGCAGTTCCCGACTAGAAGACGAGCAGTACTTC